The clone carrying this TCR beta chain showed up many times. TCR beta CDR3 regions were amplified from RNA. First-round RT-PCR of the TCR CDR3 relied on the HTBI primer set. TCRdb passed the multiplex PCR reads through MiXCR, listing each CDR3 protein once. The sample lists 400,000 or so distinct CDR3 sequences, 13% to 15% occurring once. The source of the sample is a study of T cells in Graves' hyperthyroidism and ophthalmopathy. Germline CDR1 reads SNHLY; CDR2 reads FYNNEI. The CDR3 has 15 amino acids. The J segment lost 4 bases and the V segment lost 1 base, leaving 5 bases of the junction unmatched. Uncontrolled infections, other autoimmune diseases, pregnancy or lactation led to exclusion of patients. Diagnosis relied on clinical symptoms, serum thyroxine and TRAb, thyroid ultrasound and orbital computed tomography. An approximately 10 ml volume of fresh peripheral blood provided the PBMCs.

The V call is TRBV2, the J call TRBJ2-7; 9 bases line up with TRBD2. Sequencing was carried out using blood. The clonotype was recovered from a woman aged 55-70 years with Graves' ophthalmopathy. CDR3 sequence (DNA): TGTGCCAGCAGTGAAGGTAGCGGGAGACGTTACGAGCAGTACTTC. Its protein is CASSEGSGRRYEQYF.